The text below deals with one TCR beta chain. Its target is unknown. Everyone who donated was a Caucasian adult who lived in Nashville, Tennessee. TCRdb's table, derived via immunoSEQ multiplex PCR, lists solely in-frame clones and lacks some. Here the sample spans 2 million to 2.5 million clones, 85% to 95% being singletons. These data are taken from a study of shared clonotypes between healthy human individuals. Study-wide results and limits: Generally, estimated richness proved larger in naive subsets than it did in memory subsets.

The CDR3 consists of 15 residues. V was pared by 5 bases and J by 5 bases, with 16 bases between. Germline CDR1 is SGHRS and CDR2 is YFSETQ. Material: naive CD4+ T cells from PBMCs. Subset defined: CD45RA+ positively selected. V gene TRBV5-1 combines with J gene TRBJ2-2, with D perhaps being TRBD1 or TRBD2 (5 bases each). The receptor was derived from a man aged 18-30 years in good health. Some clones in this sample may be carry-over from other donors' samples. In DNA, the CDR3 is TGCGCCAGCAGGTCCCGGGACCACATGACCGGGGAGCTGTTTTTT. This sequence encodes CASRSRDHMTGELFF.